Listed here are 5 T cell receptor beta chains from one sample, sequenced in a study of T cells after yellow fever vaccination. MiXCR, run by TCRdb on the 5' RACE reads, gives a single entry per CDR3 protein. This repertoire shows 150,000 to 200,000 distinct CDR3 sequences, approximately 9.9% found once; its top ten account for 36%. The source material was CD8+ T cells sorted from PBMCs, sampled 15 days after the yellow fever booster vaccination. These receptors were taken from a man aged 18 to 29 who received the YFV17D yellow fever vaccine.

The V and J genes are TRBV5-1 and TRBJ2-3; D gene ambiguous. Trimming cost V 0 bases and J 0 bases, with 8 bases left between them. The length of the CDR3 is 15 residues. Germline V gives CDR1 SGHRS, CDR2 YFSETQ. The CDR3 is CASSLGRGSTDTQYF. The CDR3 bases are TGCGCCAGCAGCTTGGGCCGCGGTAGCACAGATACGCAGTATTTT.

This clonotype occurred many times. The V call is TRBV6-6, the J call TRBJ2-2, with 9 bases fitting TRBD1. Per germline, CDR1 MNHNY and CDR2 SVGAGI (reference sequence). With 4 bases clipped from V and 3 bases from J, the junction kept 6 bases outside the gene matches. This CDR3 comprises 16 residues. CDR3 sequence reads: CASSFSGTGHTGELFF. In DNA form, the CDR3 reads TGTGCCAGCAGTTTCTCCGGGACAGGGCACACCGGGGAGCTGTTTTTT.

The chain employs TRBV12-5 and TRBJ2-1; 10 bases fit TRBD2. Germline lookup yields CDR1 LGHNT and CDR2 FRNRAP. V was pared by 0 bases and J by 9 bases, with 5 bases of the junction left unmatched. The CDR3 is 15 amino acids. The CDR3 here is CASGLVLLAGVEQFF. The CDR3 DNA sequence: TGTGCTAGTGGTTTGGTATTGCTAGCGGGGGTTGAGCAGTTCTTC.

The rearrangement joins TRBV7-9 to TRBJ1-4; D is unresolved. There are 12 residues in the CDR3. Germline V gene data show CDR1 as SEHNR and CDR2 as FQNEAQ (reference sequence). Trimming took 5 bases from V and 5 from J, leaving 6 bases between them. CDR3 DNA: TGTGCCAGCAGCACGGAGAATGAAAAACTGTTTTTT. It translates to CASSTENEKLFF.

This rearrangement joins TRBV20-1 to TRBJ2-1; tentatively, D is TRBD1 (5 bases). This CDR3 is built from 15 residues. Germline-derived CDR1 and CDR2 are DFQATT and SNEGSKA (reference sequence). The ends were cut back, 1 base at V and 3 bases at J, with 13 bases in the middle. This CDR3 reads CSARVDSGYYNEQFF. The CDR3 DNA reads TGCAGTGCTAGAGTTGACAGTGGGTACTACAATGAGCAGTTCTTC.